This entry is about one T cell receptor beta chain. These data originate in a study of blood T cell repertoires in COVID-19. The V end was cut by 3 bases, the J end by 0 bases, with 9 bases between. CDR3 length: 15 residues. Germline assignment: CDR1 SGHTA and CDR2 FQGNSA. Produced via immunoSEQ multiplex PCR; TCRdb's table is partial and in-frame only. The sample holds around 330,000 clones, around 90% seen once. The TCR originated in a man in his sixties who had recovered from COVID-19. V and J are TRBV7-2 and TRBJ1-5; D remains unclear. The material sequenced was PBMCs or T cells enriched from blood (not recorded which). The CDR3 DNA reads as TGTGCCAGCAGCTTCGGGAAGATTAGCAATCAGCCCCAGCATTTT. Protein: CASSFGKISNQPQHF.